The rows below give T cell receptor beta chains drawn from one sample of a study of shared clonotypes between healthy human individuals. The assay was immunoSEQ multiplex PCR, and TCRdb's table has in-frame clones only and misses some. Of about 1.5 million clones in the sample, 95% to 99% were seen once. Sequenced input: naive CD4+ T cells sorted from blood. These receptors were collected from a man aged 30 to 45 in good health. CDR3s include the opening cysteine and the closing phenylalanine or tryptophan. The order of the fields is D gene, V gene, J gene, clone size, CDR3 DNA, CDR3 protein. A D gene is named only where the DNA matches it firmly. Not every row has a clone size; where given, it reads once, few, many or a size class.

.	TRBV29-1	TRBJ2-7	.	TGCAGCGTTAAGAATGAGGGCTACGAGCAGTACTTC	CSVKNEGYEQYF
TRBD2	TRBV5-4	TRBJ2-1	.	TGTGCCAGCAGCTTGGGCGGGAGTAGGTCCTACAATGAGCAGTTCTTC	CASSLGGSRSYNEQFF
TRBD1	TRBV10-3	TRBJ1-3	.	TGTGCCATCAGTGACCAGGGGGCTGGCTCTGGAAACACCATATATTTT	CAISDQGAGSGNTIYF
TRBD2	TRBV7-9	TRBJ2-7	.	TGTGCCAGCAGCCCGGGACTAGCGGCGGCCTACGAGCAGTACTTC	CASSPGLAAAYEQYF
TRBD1	TRBV4-1	TRBJ2-7	.	TGCGCCAGCAGCCCGACGGACAGGGATGTTTACGAGCAGTACTTC	CASSPTDRDVYEQYF
.	TRBV18	TRBJ2-5	.	TGTGCCAGCTCACCACCGGTCGCGGGGCGGGAGACCCAGTACTTC	CASSPPVAGRETQYF
.	TRBV7-7	TRBJ2-3	.	TGTGCCAGCAGCCGCTCCGGGACACTAGATACGCAGTATTTT	CASSRSGTLDTQYF
.	TRBV2	TRBJ2-1	.	TGTGCCAGCAGCATCGAGCGTACCAACAATGAGCAGTTCTTC	CASSIERTNNEQFF
.	TRBV28	TRBJ1-5	.	TGTGCCAGCACCTCACCATCCCCCGGTAAGCCCCAGCATTTT	CASTSPSPGKPQHF
.	TRBV5-1	TRBJ2-3	.	TGCGCCAGCAGCTTGGAATATCGCTCTAGCACAGATACGCAGTATTTT	CASSLEYRSSTDTQYF
.	TRBV11-2	TRBJ1-2	.	TGTGCCAGCAGCCCCCCCGCCGGGACCCCAACCTATAGGGTATGGGGCTACACCTTC	CASSPPAGTPTYRVWGYTF
.	TRBV5-4	TRBJ1-1	.	TGTGCCAGCAGCTTGGTTCCGAGAAACACTGAAGCTTTCTTT	CASSLVPRNTEAFF
.	TRBV7-2	TRBJ2-7	.	TGTGCCAGCAGCTTAGCCACCTACGAGCAGTACTTC	CASSLATYEQYF
TRBD2	TRBV5-1	TRBJ2-1	.	TGCGCCAGCAGCTTGGTTGCTAGCGGGACGAGCTCCTACAATGAGCAGTTCTTC	CASSLVASGTSSYNEQFF
.	TRBV6-1	TRBJ1-5	few	TGTGCCAGCAGTGACTATCAGCCCCAGCATTTT	CASSDYQPQHF
TRBD2	TRBV18	TRBJ2-1	.	TGTGCCAGCTCACGAAGCGGGAGTTCCTCCTACAATGAGCAGTTCTTC	CASSRSGSSSYNEQFF
.	TRBV25-1	TRBJ2-5	.	TGTGCCAGCAGTGACCCCGGCAGGGGTGGAGAGACCCAGTACTTC	CASSDPGRGGETQYF
TRBD1	TRBV27	TRBJ2-7	.	TGTGCCAGCAGTCTGACAGGGGGCCGCTACGAGCAGTACTTC	CASSLTGGRYEQYF
.	TRBV6-5	TRBJ2-1	.	TGTGCCAGCAGTGAAATGTATGAGCAGTTCTTC	CASSEMYEQFF
.	TRBV7-2	TRBJ2-6	.	TGTGCCAGCAGCTTAGGCGGCGGCTCTGGGGCCAACGTCCTGACTTTC	CASSLGGGSGANVLTF
.	TRBV6-1	TRBJ2-3	.	TGTGCCAGCAGTGCCCACTCCGGGACTAGCACAGATACGCAGTATTTT	CASSAHSGTSTDTQYF
.	TRBV28	TRBJ1-5	.	TGTGCCAGCAGTTTTTCCTCAGGAGGCGGCAATCAGCCCCAGCATTTT	CASSFSSGGGNQPQHF
.	TRBV5-1	TRBJ2-7	.	TGCGCCAGCAGCGTGGCGGAGTTAGGCATTTACGAGCAGTACTTC	CASSVAELGIYEQYF
.	TRBV6-5	TRBJ2-7	.	TGTGCCAGCAGTACGTCCATTATATCGCGCGAGCAGTACTTC	CASSTSIISREQYF
.	TRBV7-9	TRBJ1-2	.	TGTGCCAGCAGCTCCCTAGGGACGGGGGGCTATGGCTACACCTTC	CASSSLGTGGYGYTF